The subject of this entry is one TCR beta chain. Its antigen is still unknown. This sample was included in a study of post-analysis software for immune sequencing data. Regarding the study as a whole: Multiple sclerosis patients showed significantly lower normalized Chao1 diversity than controls did. The five TRBV segments detected at higher frequency in patients than in controls included TRBV5-6, TRBV5-1 and TRBV20-1.

Prepared libraries of TCR beta cDNA carried unique molecular identifiers. TCRdb analysed the PCR reads with MiXCR anew, one entry per CDR3 protein. In the table there are some 690,000 distinct CDR3 sequences, roughly 29% of which are singletons. V was pared by 0 bases and J by 5 bases, with 13 bases between. CDR1 and CDR2 from the germline V gene are MGHRA and YSYEKL. The CDR3 sequence is 15 residues long. Material for sequencing was blood. V and J are TRBV4-1 and TRBJ1-1; D is ambiguous. The TCR sequence derives from a girl aged 5 to 17 with multiple sclerosis. The CDR3 reads CASSQDIGPGTEAFF. CDR3 bases: TGCGCCAGCAGCCAAGATATCGGTCCGGGAACTGAAGCTTTCTTT.